Given below is one T cell receptor beta chain in context. V was clipped by 4 bases and J by 5 bases; unmatched bases: 5. CDR1 is LNHDA, CDR2 SQIVND, per germline (reference sequence). The CDR3 sequence is 14 residues long. TCRdb reanalysed the 5' RACE reads using MiXCR and keeps one entry per CDR3 protein. The sample shows some 91,000 distinct CDR3 sequences, less than 15% of them seen only once. These data belong to a study of early T cells in non-severe SARS-CoV-2 infection. The sample taken for sequencing was whole blood. This chain connects TRBV19 to TRBJ2-7; 10 bases are shared with TRBD1. The clonotype comes from an adult who was a healthcare worker with PCR-confirmed SARS-CoV-2 infection or an uninfected control (not recorded which). This CDR3 reads CASSTGTGVHEQYF. In DNA, the CDR3 is TGTGCCAGTAGTACCGGGACAGGGGTCCACGAGCAGTACTTC.